This T cell receptor beta chain stems from a study of blood T cell repertoires in COVID-19. Study in general: Collection of acute and convalescent COVID-19 samples took place in the United States, Italy and Spain. PBMCs, B-cell-depleted T cells, or T cells were the source of the cDNA or gDNA that made up the material.

This clone appeared a few times. Germline V gives CDR1 LGHNA, CDR2 YSLEER. The V end was cut by 0 bases, the J end by 6 bases, with 6 bases between. The CDR3 is 13 amino acids. Profiling relied on immunoSEQ multiplex PCR, and the TCRdb table lists in-frame clones only, not all of them. The table lists some 400,000 clones, over 75% of them singletons. Recovery meant two consecutive negative NP/OP PCR tests, professional clearance, or resolved symptoms. The V call is TRBV4-3, the J call TRBJ1-5; no definite D call. This receptor was taken from a man younger than 40 who had recovered from COVID-19. The sequenced sample was PBMCs or T cells enriched from blood (not recorded which). The CDR3 sequence: CASSQDVRQPQHF. The CDR3 coding sequence is TGCGCCAGCAGCCAAGATGTTCGTCAGCCCCAGCATTTT.